This record looks at one TCR beta chain sequence and its context. Generated by immunoSEQ multiplex PCR, the TCRdb table keeps only in-frame clones and is missing some. This table has roughly 42,000 clones, 75% to 90% appearing once. These data come from a study of blood T cell repertoires in COVID-19. The sequence came from a young man with active or convalescent COVID-19. Source material: peripheral blood.

The CDR3 sequence is CASSYLQGVETGELFF. The CDR3 bases are TGTGCCAGCAGTTATCTTCAGGGGGTAGAGACCGGGGAGCTGTTTTTT. The V gene is TRBV27, the J gene TRBJ2-2, with 7 bases aligning to TRBD1. This CDR3 comprises 16 residues. The V gene's germline CDR1 is MNHEY and CDR2 SMNVEV (reference sequence). V dropped 4 bases and J dropped 5; count of bases not matched to a gene: 10.